The clone carrying this T cell receptor beta chain came up many times. Its antigen is unknown. The CDR3 is made up of 15 amino acids. The V gene end was trimmed by 7 bases and the J gene end by 0 bases; junction bases not matched to a gene: 9. Germline V gene data show CDR1 as SGHRS and CDR2 as YFSETQ. This entry comes from a study of CD8 T cells in ankylosing spondylitis. Findings and limits, study-wide: It was reported that disease-linked clones were significantly enriched in matched ankylosing spondylitis synovial fluid. Clones linked to the disease showed a CD8+ phenotype. They occurred at relatively low frequencies in peripheral blood. Some motif variants had been reported before (in reactive arthritis synovial fluid and blood).

TCR beta libraries were made by quantitative 5'-RACE with molecular barcodes. TCRdb redid the calling of the 5' RACE reads with MiXCR, one entry per CDR3 protein. This sample yields 85,000 to 100,000 distinct CDR3 sequences, of which about 8.1% are seen a single time; approximately 5.5% belongs to the top ten. The receptor comes from a male donor with ankylosing spondylitis or in good health (not recorded which). Sequencing input: blood, either unsorted or a sorted T cell fraction (not recorded which). The chain couples TRBV5-1 to TRBJ2-5; TRBD2 matches at 7 bases. CDR3 bases: TGCGCCAGCCGTCCTGGTGGGGGGGACCAAGAGACCCAGTACTTC. Amino acid sequence: CASRPGGGDQETQYF.